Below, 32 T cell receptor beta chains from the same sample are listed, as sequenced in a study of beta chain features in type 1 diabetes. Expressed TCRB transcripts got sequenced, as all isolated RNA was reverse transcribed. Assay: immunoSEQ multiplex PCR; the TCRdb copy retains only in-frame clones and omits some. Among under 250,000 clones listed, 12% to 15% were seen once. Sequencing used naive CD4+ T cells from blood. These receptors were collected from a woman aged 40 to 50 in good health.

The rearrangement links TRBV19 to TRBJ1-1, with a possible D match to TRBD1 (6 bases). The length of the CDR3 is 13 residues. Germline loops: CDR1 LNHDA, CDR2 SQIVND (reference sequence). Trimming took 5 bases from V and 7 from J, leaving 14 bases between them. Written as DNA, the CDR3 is TGTGCCAGTAGTGTAAGCCGGGACATTGAAGCTTTCTTT. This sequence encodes CASSVSRDIEAFF.

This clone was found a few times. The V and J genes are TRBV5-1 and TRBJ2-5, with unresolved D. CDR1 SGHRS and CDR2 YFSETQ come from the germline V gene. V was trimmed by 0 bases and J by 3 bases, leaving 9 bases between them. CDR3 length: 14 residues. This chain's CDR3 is CASSLVLREETQYF. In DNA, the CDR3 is TGCGCCAGCAGCTTGGTCCTACGGGAAGAGACCCAGTACTTC.

CDR3: CASSLYARGLTYNEQFF. CDR3 DNA: TGTGCCAGCAGCTTATACGCCCGGGGACTAACCTACAATGAGCAGTTCTTC. This chain uses TRBV9 with TRBJ2-1; 7 bases align to TRBD2. The length of the CDR3 is 17 residues. Germline V gives CDR1 SGDLS, CDR2 YYNGEE. With 4 bases clipped from V and 2 bases from J, the junction kept 12 bases outside the gene matches. Complete variable domain (other parts from reference TRBV9 and TRBJ2-1): DSGVTQTPKHLITATGQRVTLRCSPRSGDLSVYWYQQSLDQGLQFLIQYYNGEERAKGNILERFSAQQFPDLHSELNLSSLELGDSALYFCASSLYARGLTYNEQFFGPGTRLTVL.

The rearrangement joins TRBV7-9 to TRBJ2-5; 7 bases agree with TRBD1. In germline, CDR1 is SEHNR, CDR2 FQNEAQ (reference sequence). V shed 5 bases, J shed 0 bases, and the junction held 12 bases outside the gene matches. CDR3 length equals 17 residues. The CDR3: CASSLGHIGTDQETQYF. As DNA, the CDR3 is TGTGCCAGCAGCCTAGGTCATATAGGGACAGACCAAGAGACCCAGTACTTC.

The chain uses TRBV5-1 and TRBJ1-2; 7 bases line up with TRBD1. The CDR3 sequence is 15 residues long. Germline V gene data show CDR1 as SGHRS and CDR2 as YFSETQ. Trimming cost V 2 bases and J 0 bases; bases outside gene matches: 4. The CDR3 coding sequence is TGCGCCAGCAGCTTTTCGACAGGGACTAACTATGGCTACACCTTC. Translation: CASSFSTGTNYGYTF.

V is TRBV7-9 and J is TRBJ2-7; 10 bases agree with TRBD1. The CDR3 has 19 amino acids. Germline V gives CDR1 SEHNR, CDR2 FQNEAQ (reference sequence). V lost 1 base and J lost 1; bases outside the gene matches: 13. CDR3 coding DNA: TGTGCCAGCAGCTTAGAACGGGACAGGGGCCTGAGACGGTCCTACGAGCAGTACTTC. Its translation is CASSLERDRGLRRSYEQYF.

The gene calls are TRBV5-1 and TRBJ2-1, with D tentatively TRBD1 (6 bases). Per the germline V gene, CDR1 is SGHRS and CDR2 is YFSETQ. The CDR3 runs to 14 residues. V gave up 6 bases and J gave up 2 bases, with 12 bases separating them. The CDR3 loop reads CASTLDSTYNEQFF. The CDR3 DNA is TGCGCCAGCACCCTGGACAGTACCTACAATGAGCAGTTCTTC.

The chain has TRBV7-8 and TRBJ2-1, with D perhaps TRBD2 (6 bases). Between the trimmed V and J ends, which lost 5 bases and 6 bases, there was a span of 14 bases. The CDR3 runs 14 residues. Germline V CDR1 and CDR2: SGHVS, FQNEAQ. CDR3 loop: CASSLRRVGNEQFF. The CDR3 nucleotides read TGTGCCAGCAGCCTCAGGAGGGTGGGCAATGAGCAGTTCTTC.

The CDR3 loop is CASSRQGLAGQETQYF. The DNA for the CDR3 is TGTGCCAGTAGCAGGCAAGGACTAGCGGGGCAAGAGACCCAGTACTTC. The rearrangement uses TRBV19 and TRBJ2-5; 12 bases align to TRBD2. The CDR3 is made up of 16 amino acids. V lost 6 bases to trimming and J lost 2 bases; unmatched junction nucleotides: 7. In germline, CDR1 is LNHDA, CDR2 SQIVND (reference sequence).

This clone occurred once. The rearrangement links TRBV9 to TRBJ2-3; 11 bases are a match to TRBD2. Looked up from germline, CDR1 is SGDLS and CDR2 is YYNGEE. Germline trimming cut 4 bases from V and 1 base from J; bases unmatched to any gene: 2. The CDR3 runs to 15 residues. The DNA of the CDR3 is TGTGCCAGCAGCCTAGCGGGGGGCGGCACAGATACGCAGTATTTT. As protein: CASSLAGGGTDTQYF.

DNA of the CDR3: TGTGCCAGTATGACTCACGGACTGGAGCGGTCACCCCTCCACTTT. It yields the protein CASMTHGLERSPLHF. This chain joins TRBV19 and TRBJ1-6; D not certain. V shed 7 bases and J shed 10 bases, with 20 bases lying between them. Per germline, CDR1 LNHDA and CDR2 SQIVND (reference sequence). The CDR3 sequence is 15 residues long.

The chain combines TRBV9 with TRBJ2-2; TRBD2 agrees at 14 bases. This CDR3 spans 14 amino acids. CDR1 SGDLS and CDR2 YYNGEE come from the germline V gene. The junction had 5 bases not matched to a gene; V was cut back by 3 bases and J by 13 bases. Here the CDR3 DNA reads TGTGCCAGCAGCGCCGGGACTAGCGGGGGAGGGCTGTTTTTT. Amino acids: CASSAGTSGGGLFF.

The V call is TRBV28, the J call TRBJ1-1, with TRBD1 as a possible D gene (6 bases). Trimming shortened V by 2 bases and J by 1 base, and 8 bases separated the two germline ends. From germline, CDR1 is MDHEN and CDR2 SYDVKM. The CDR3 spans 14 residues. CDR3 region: CASSLGTQNTEAFF. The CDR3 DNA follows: TGTGCCAGCAGTTTAGGGACACAGAACACTGAAGCTTTCTTT.

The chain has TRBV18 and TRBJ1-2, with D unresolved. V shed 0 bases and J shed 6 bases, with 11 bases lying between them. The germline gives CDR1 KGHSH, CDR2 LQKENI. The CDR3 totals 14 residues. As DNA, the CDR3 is TGTGCCAGCTCACCACCGGGTCGGCTAGATGGCTACACCTTC. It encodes CASSPPGRLDGYTF. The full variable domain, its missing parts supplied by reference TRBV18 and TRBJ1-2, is NAGVMQNPRHLVRRRGQEARLRCSPMKGHSHVYWYRQLPEEGLKFMVYLQKENIIDESGMPKERFSAEFPKEGPSILRIQQVVRGDSAAYFCASSPPGRLDGYTFGSGTRLTVV.

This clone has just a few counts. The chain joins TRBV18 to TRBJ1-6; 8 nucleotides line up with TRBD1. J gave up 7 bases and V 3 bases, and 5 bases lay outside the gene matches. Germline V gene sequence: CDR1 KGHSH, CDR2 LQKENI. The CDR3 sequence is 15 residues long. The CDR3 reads CASSPKGQENSPLHF. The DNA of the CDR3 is TGTGCCAGCTCACCCAAGGGACAGGAAAATTCACCCCTCCACTTT.

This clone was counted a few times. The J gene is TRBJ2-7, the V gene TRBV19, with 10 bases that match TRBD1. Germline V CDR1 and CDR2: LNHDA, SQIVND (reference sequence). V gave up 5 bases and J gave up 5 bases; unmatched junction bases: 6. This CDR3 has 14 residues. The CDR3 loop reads CASSGGQGIHEQYF. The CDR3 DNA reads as TGTGCCAGTAGTGGGGGACAGGGGATCCACGAGCAGTACTTC.

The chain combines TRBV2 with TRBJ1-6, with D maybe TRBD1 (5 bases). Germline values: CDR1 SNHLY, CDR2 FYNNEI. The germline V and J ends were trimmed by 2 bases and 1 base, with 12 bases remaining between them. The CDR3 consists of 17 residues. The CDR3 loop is CASSERASGSYNSPLHF. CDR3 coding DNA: TGTGCCAGCAGTGAAAGGGCCTCAGGGTCCTATAATTCACCCCTCCACTTT.

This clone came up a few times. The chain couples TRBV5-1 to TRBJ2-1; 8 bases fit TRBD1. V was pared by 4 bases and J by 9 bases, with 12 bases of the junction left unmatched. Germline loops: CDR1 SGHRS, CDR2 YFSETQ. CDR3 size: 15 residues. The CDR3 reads CASSPSGTGFGEQFF. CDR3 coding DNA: TGCGCCAGCAGCCCCTCCGGGACAGGTTTCGGTGAGCAGTTCTTC.

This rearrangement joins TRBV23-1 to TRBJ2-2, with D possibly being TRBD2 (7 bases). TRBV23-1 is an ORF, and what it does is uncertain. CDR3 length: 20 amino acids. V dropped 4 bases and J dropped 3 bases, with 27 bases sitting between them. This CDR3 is CASSRAEGLGQRYHTGELFF. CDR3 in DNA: TGCGCCAGCAGTCGCGCCGAAGGACTAGGACAGAGATATCACACCGGGGAGCTGTTTTTT.

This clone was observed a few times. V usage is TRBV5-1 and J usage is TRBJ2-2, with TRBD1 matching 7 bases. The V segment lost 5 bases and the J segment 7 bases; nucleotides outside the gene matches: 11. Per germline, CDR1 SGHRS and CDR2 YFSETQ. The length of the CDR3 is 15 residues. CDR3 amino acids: CASRGDSGSLGELFF. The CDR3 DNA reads TGCGCCAGCAGGGGGGACAGCGGTTCGCTCGGGGAGCTGTTTTTT.

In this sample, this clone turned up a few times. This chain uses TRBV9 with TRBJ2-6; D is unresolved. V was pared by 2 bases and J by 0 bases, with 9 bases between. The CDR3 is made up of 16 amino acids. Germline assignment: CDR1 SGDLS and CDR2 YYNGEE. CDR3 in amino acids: CASSVGDGSGANVLTF. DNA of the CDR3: TGTGCCAGCAGCGTTGGAGACGGCTCTGGGGCCAACGTCCTGACTTTC.

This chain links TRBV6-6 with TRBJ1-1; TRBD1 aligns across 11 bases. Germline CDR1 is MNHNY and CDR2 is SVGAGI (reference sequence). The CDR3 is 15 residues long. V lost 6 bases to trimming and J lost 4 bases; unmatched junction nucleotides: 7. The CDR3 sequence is CASRVPGQGGTEAFF. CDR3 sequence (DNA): TGTGCCAGCAGAGTACCGGGACAGGGGGGCACTGAAGCTTTCTTT.

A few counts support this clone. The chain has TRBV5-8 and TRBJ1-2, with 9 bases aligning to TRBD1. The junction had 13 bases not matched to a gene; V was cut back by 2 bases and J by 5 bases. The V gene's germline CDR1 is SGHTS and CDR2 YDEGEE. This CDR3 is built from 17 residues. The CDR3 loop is CASSFWDRVIEEYGYTF. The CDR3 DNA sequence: TGTGCCAGCAGCTTTTGGGACAGGGTGATCGAGGAGTATGGCTACACCTTC. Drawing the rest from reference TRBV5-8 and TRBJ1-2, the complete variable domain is EAGVTQSPTHLIKTRGQQATLRCSPISGHTSVYWYQQALGLGLQFLLWYDEGEERNRGNFPPRFSGRQFPNYSSELNVNALELEDSALYLCASSFWDRVIEEYGYTFGSGTRLTVV.

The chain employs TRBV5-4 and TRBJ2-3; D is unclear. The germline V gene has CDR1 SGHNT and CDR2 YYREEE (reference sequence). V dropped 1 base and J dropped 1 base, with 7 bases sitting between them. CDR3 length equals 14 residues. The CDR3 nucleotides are TGTGCCAGCAGCTTGATATCAGGCACAGATACGCAGTATTTT. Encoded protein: CASSLISGTDTQYF.

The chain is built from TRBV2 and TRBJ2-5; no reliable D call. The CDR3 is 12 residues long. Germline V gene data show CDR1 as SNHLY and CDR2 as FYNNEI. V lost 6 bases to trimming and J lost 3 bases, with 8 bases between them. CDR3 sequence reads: CASRADEETQYF. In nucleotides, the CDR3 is TGTGCCAGCAGGGCAGATGAAGAGACCCAGTACTTC. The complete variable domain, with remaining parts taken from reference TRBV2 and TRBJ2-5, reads EPEVTQTPSHQVTQMGQEVILRCVPISNHLYFYWYRQILGQKVEFLVSFYNNEISEKSEIFDDQFSVERPDGSNFTLKIRSTKLEDSAMYFCASRADEETQYFGPGTRLLVL.

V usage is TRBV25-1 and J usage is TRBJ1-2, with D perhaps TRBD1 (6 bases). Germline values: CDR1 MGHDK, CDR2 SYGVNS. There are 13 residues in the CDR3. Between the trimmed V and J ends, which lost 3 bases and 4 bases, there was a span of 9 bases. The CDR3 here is CASSDGQFYGYTF. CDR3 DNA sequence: TGTGCCAGCAGTGACGGACAGTTCTATGGCTACACCTTC.

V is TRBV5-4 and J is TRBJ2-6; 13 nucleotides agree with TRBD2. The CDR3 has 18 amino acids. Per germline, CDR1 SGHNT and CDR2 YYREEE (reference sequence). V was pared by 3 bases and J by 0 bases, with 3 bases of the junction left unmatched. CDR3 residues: CASSWGLAGSSGANVLTF. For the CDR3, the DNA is TGTGCCAGCAGCTGGGGACTAGCGGGAAGCTCTGGGGCCAACGTCCTGACTTTC.

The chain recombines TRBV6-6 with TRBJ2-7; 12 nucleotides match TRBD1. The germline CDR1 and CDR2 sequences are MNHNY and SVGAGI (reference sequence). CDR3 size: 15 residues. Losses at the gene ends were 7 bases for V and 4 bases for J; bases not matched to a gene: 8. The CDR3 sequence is CASTRDRGLGYEQYF. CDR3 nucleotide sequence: TGTGCCAGCACCAGGGACAGGGGGCTAGGGTACGAGCAGTACTTC.

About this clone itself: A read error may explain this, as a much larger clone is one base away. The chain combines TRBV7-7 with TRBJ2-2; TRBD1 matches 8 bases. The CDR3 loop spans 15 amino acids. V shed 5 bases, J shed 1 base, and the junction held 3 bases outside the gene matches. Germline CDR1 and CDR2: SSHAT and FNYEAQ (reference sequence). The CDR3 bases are TGTGCCAGCAGCCCCGGGACAGGGAACACCGGGGAGCTGTTTTTT. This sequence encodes CASSPGTGNTGELFF. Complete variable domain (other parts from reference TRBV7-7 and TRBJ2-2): GAGVSQSPRYKVTKRGQDVTLRCDPISSHATLYWYQQALGQGPEFLTYFNYEAQPDKSGLPSDRFSAERPEGSISTLTIQRTEQRDSAMYRCASSPGTGNTGELFFGEGSRLTVL.

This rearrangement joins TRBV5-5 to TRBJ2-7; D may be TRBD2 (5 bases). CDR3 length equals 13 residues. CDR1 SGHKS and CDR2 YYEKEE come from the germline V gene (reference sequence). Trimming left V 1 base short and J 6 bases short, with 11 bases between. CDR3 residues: CASSLSGVGEQYF. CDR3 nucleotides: TGTGCCAGCAGCTTGTCCGGGGTTGGCGAGCAGTACTTC.

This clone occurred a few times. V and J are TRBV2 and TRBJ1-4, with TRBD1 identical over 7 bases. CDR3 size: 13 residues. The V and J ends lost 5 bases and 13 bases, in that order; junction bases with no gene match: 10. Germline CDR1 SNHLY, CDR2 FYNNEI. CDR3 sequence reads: CASSFSGTAGLFF. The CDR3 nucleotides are TGTGCCAGCAGTTTTTCCGGGACAGCGGGACTGTTTTTT.

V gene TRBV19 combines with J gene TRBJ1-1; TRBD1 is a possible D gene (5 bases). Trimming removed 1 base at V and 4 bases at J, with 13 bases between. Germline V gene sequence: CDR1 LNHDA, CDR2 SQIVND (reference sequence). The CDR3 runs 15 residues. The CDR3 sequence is CASSIGGVVGTEAFF. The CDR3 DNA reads TGTGCCAGTAGTATAGGGGGGGTAGTCGGCACTGAAGCTTTCTTT.